Shown below are 26 T cell receptor beta chains from a single sample sequenced in a study of T cell repertoires in cytomegalovirus infection. MiXCR, applied by TCRdb to the reads, yields one record per CDR3 protein. The table shows about 530,000 distinct CDR3 sequences, with around a quarter occurring only once. The sample consisted of PBMCs. The receptors were sampled from a human donor in good health (CMV status not recorded). Some clones in this sample may be carry-over from other donors' samples.

This clonotype was counted only a few times. The chain is built from TRBV7-9 and TRBJ1-5, with 8 bases aligning to TRBD1. V was pared by 6 bases and J by 6 bases, with 10 bases of the junction left unmatched. The CDR3 sequence is 15 residues long. In germline, CDR1 is SEHNR, CDR2 FQNEAQ (reference sequence). The CDR3 loop is CASSSSGQEVQPQHF. CDR3 in DNA: TGTGCCAGCAGTTCATCGGGACAGGAAGTTCAGCCCCAGCATTTT. The complete variable domain, with remaining parts taken from reference TRBV7-9 and TRBJ1-5, reads DTGVSQNPRHKITKRGQNVTFRCDPISEHNRLYWYRQTLGQGPEFLTYFQNEAQLEKSRLLSDRFSAERPKGSFSTLEIQRTEQGDSAMYLCASSSSGQEVQPQHFGDGTRLSIL.

This rearrangement joins TRBV29-1 to TRBJ1-1; unclear D gene. Germline V lookup: CDR1 SQVTM, CDR2 ANQGSEA. V was cut by 4 bases and J by 2 bases, with 14 bases left in between. This CDR3 region has 14 residues. The DNA for the CDR3 is TGCAGCGTTGCTAGACTGGGGAAAAACACTGAAGCTTTCTTT. Protein: CSVARLGKNTEAFF.

This clonotype has ten or more counts. This chain uses TRBV6-1 with TRBJ2-1, with D perhaps TRBD1 or TRBD2 (5 bases each). With 6 bases removed from V and 12 bases from J, the gap between germline ends came to 15 bases. CDR3 length equals 12 residues. Per germline, CDR1 MNHNS and CDR2 SASEGT. Here the CDR3 DNA reads TGTGCCAGCAGCCCTATCCTTGGGGGGCAGTTCTTC. Protein product: CASSPILGGQFF.

The gene calls are TRBV4-3 and TRBJ1-4; TRBD1 agrees at 8 bases. V shed 3 bases and J 5 bases; nucleotides not matched to a gene: 5. This CDR3 is built from 15 residues. CDR1 LGHNA and CDR2 YSLEER come from the germline V gene. The CDR3 bases are TGCGCCAGCAGCCATGACAGGGGTCGGAATGAAAAACTGTTTTTT. Its translation: CASSHDRGRNEKLFF.

This clonotype was detected a few times. J is TRBJ2-2 and V is TRBV10-3; D uncertain. The CDR3 length is 17 residues. With 10 bases removed from V and 2 bases from J, the gap between germline ends came to 23 bases. Germline CDR1 ENHRY, CDR2 SYGVKD. CDR3 DNA sequence: TGTGCCACCCGAGGTGGTCCTTCGTCCTCAAACACCGGGGAGCTGTTTTTT. Translation: CATRGGPSSSNTGELFF.

CDR3 sequence (DNA): TGTGCCAGCAGCCCGGGGACAGGTACAGGAGATCAGCCCCAGCATTTT. It codes for CASSPGTGTGDQPQHF. J is TRBJ1-5 and V is TRBV5-6, with TRBD1 matching over 8 bases. From germline, CDR1 is SGHDT and CDR2 YYEEEE. The V segment lost 4 bases and the J segment 5 bases; nucleotides outside the gene matches: 11. The CDR3 extends over 16 amino acids.

The CDR3 nucleotides are TGTGCCAGCAGTTCCACAGGGGGCAAGCAGTACTTC. This codes for CASSSTGGKQYF. The chain recombines TRBV6-2 or TRBV6-3 with TRBJ2-7; TRBD1 aligns across 9 bases. The CDR3 runs 12 residues. Germline assignment: CDR1 MNHEY and CDR2 SVGEGT. V shed 4 bases and J 8 bases; nucleotides not matched to a gene: 3.

About this clonotype itself: A much larger clone differs from this one at a single base, so this may be a read error. This CDR3 fails to terminate in the conserved phenylalanine or tryptophan, so it likely reflects a read error. The chain employs TRBV7-2 and TRBJ1-2, with D unclear. Germline CDR1 is SGHTA and CDR2 is FQGNSA. The CDR3 consists of 13 residues. With 1 base removed from V and 3 bases from J, the gap between germline ends came to 6 bases. DNA for the CDR3: TGTGCCAGCAGCTTAGGGCAGTACTATGGCTACACCTCC. This translates into CASSLGQYYGYTS.

In its sample, this clonotype was seen many times. The chain joins TRBV7-2 to TRBJ1-5; a weak D match, TRBD1 (6 bases). Germline CDR1 reads SGHTA; CDR2 reads FQGNSA. The CDR3 runs to 16 residues. Trimming removed 2 bases at V and 3 bases at J, with 14 bases between. CDR3 DNA sequence: TGTGCCAGCAGCTTAAGCAGGGCAGGGGTCAATCAGCCCCAGCATTTT. As protein: CASSLSRAGVNQPQHF.

V and J are TRBV11-2 and TRBJ2-5, with D uncertain. Germline V lookup: CDR1 SGHAT, CDR2 FQNNGV. The ends were cut back, 3 bases at V and 5 bases at J, with 10 bases in the middle. The CDR3 consists of 13 residues. The CDR3 DNA reads TGTGCCAGCAGCTTCCCGGTAAGGGAGACCCAGTACTTC. This translates into CASSFPVRETQYF.

The CDR3 spells CASSSGLDHYNEQFF. The CDR3 DNA is TGTGCCAGCAGCTCCGGACTAGATCACTACAATGAGCAGTTCTTC. The chain has TRBV7-9 and TRBJ2-1; 7 nucleotides align to TRBD2. Per the germline V gene, CDR1 is SEHNR and CDR2 is FQNEAQ (reference sequence). V dropped 4 bases and J dropped 3; count of bases not matched to a gene: 6. CDR3 length: 15 amino acids.

The chain employs TRBV4-3 and TRBJ2-1, with 12 bases matching TRBD2. The junction had 8 bases not matched to a gene; V was cut back by 1 base and J by 13 bases. CDR1 LGHNA and CDR2 YSLEER come from the germline V gene. The CDR3 totals 15 residues. The DNA for the CDR3 is TGCGCCAGCAGCCAAGGAGGACTAGCGGGAAATAGCCAGTTCTTC. Protein sequence: CASSQGGLAGNSQFF.

V gene TRBV20-1 combines with J gene TRBJ2-7; 9 bases are shared with TRBD2. The CDR3 runs to 16 residues. Germline values: CDR1 DFQATT, CDR2 SNEGSKA (reference sequence). With V trimmed by 6 bases and J by 4 bases, 16 bases remained unmatched. The DNA for the CDR3 is TGCAGTGCCAGGAAGATAGCGGGAGCACATAGGTACGAGCAGTACGTC. Its translation: CSARKIAGAHRYEQYV.

The gene calls are TRBV10-3 and TRBJ2-7, with D possibly TRBD2 on 6 matching bases. CDR3 size: 15 residues. Germline lookup yields CDR1 ENHRY and CDR2 SYGVKD. V was trimmed by 4 bases and J by 0 bases, leaving 13 bases between them. The CDR3 DNA sequence: TGTGCCATCAGTGGGGGGGAAGGTAGCTCCTACGAGCAGTACTTC. Translated, it gives CAISGGEGSSYEQYF.

The chain employs TRBV19 and TRBJ2-5; D ambiguous. V was cut by 4 bases and J by 0 bases, with 9 bases left in between. Germline assignment: CDR1 LNHDA and CDR2 SQIVND (reference sequence). CDR3 length: 14 residues. The CDR3 reads CASSTNRYQETQYF. As DNA, the CDR3 is TGTGCCAGTAGTACCAACAGATACCAAGAGACCCAGTACTTC.

This clonotype was detected only a few times. This chain joins TRBV6-2 or TRBV6-3 and TRBJ2-5; perhaps TRBD2 as D (6 bases). Trimming pared 6 bases from V and 7 bases from J, leaving 24 bases between. The germline V gene has CDR1 MNHEY and CDR2 SVGEGT. This CDR3 region has 16 residues. As DNA, the CDR3 is TGTGCCAGCAGCCACTTTAGTAGGCGGGAAAAGGGGACCCAGTACTTC. Translated: CASSHFSRREKGTQYF.

In its sample, this clonotype was seen many times. CDR3 protein: CASSPGTDGYTF. CDR3 nucleotides: TGTGCCAGCAGCCCCGGGACAGATGGCTACACCTTC. V gene TRBV12-3 or TRBV12-4 combines with J gene TRBJ1-2, with 7 positions matching TRBD1. This CDR3 comprises 12 residues. The trim removed 6 bases at V and 6 bases at J, leaving 4 bases unmatched.

This clonotype came up a few times. V gene TRBV6-5 combines with J gene TRBJ2-1, with D possibly being TRBD2 (6 bases). V gave up 2 bases and J gave up 4 bases, with 12 bases separating them. The length of the CDR3 is 15 residues. Germline V gene data show CDR1 as MNHEY and CDR2 as SVGAGI. CDR3 in DNA: TGTGCCAGCAGTTACCCTCCGGGACTTTACAATGAGCAGTTCTTC. It translates to CASSYPPGLYNEQFF.

This clonotype came up many times. The rearrangement joins TRBV2 to TRBJ2-7, with a weak D call TRBD2 (6 bases). The CDR3 loop spans 12 amino acids. V was shortened by 4 bases and J by 6 bases, with 10 bases between the two germline ends. Germline V gives CDR1 SNHLY, CDR2 FYNNEI. Here the CDR3 reads CASSGVGGEQYF. In DNA form, the CDR3 reads TGTGCCAGCAGTGGCGTCGGGGGCGAGCAGTACTTC.

The table lists this clonotype with a few counts. The CDR3 sequence: CASSTRTVYQETQYF. As DNA, the CDR3 is TGTGCCAGCAGTACCCGGACAGTCTACCAAGAGACCCAGTACTTC. V gene TRBV6-6 combines with J gene TRBJ2-5; D may be TRBD1 (6 bases). Trimming took off 5 bases at V and 0 bases at J, with 13 bases between the two ends. CDR1 MNHNY and CDR2 SVGAGI come from the germline V gene (reference sequence). The CDR3 has 15 amino acids.

In this sample, this clonotype turned up once. V is TRBV10-3 and J is TRBJ2-2, with TRBD2 identical over 10 bases. Germline CDR1 is ENHRY and CDR2 is SYGVKD. J was trimmed by 9 bases and V by 3 bases; bases with no gene match: 7. This CDR3 spans 15 amino acids. CDR3 coding DNA: TGTGCCATCAGTGAAAGAAGCGGGAGGGCCCGGGAGCTGTTTTTT. As protein: CAISERSGRARELFF.

This sequence joins TRBV28 and TRBJ1-5; D gene unclear. Germline CDR1 reads MDHEN; CDR2 reads SYDVKM. The CDR3 extends over 14 amino acids. Trimming removed 1 base at V and 3 bases at J, with 7 bases between. CDR3 in amino acids: CASSLYQANQPQHF. As DNA, the CDR3 is TGTGCCAGCAGTTTATACCAAGCCAATCAGCCCCAGCATTTT.

The table lists this clonotype with a few counts. The gene calls are TRBV29-1 and TRBJ1-1; no definite D call. The CDR3 extends over 13 amino acids. CDR1 and CDR2 (germline): SQVTM, ANQGSEA. V lost 4 bases and J 1 base, leaving 10 bases between the germline ends. CDR3 in DNA: TGCAGCGTTGCTCCAGGTACGAACACTGAAGCTTTCTTT. Encoded protein: CSVAPGTNTEAFF.

The sample holds a few counts of this clonotype. The rearrangement uses TRBV7-3 and TRBJ2-2, with 10 nucleotides matching TRBD2. The CDR3 loop spans 14 amino acids. The V segment lost 6 bases and the J segment 6 bases; nucleotides outside the gene matches: 4. Per the germline V gene, CDR1 is SGHTA and CDR2 is FQGTGA. CDR3 in DNA: TGTGCCAGCAGAACTAGCGGGATACCCGGGGAGCTGTTTTTT. Encoded protein: CASRTSGIPGELFF. Combining the CDR3 with reference TRBV7-3 and TRBJ2-2 gives the whole variable domain GAGVSQTPSNKVTEKGKYVELRCDPISGHTALYWYRQSLGQGPEFLIYFQGTGAADDSGLPNDRFFAVRPEGSVSTLKIQRTERGDSAVYLCASRTSGIPGELFFGEGSRLTVL.

The V and J genes are TRBV15 and TRBJ1-2, with D possibly being TRBD1 (5 bases). Germline lookup yields CDR1 LNHNV and CDR2 YYDKDF (reference sequence). The CDR3 extends over 14 amino acids. V shed 0 bases and J shed 4 bases, with 9 bases lying between them. The CDR3 nucleotides are TGTGCCACCAGCAGAGATACGGGGACCTATGGCTACACCTTC. Translating gives CATSRDTGTYGYTF.

This clonotype was picked up many times. The chain couples TRBV7-2 to TRBJ2-5, with a tentative D call TRBD1 (5 bases). Trimming pared 2 bases from V and 5 bases from J, leaving 12 bases between. This CDR3 has 14 amino acids. Germline lookup yields CDR1 SGHTA and CDR2 FQGNSA. For the CDR3, the DNA is TGTGCCAGCAGCTTAACAAGGGGCGCCGAGACCCAGTACTTC. This gives the protein CASSLTRGAETQYF.